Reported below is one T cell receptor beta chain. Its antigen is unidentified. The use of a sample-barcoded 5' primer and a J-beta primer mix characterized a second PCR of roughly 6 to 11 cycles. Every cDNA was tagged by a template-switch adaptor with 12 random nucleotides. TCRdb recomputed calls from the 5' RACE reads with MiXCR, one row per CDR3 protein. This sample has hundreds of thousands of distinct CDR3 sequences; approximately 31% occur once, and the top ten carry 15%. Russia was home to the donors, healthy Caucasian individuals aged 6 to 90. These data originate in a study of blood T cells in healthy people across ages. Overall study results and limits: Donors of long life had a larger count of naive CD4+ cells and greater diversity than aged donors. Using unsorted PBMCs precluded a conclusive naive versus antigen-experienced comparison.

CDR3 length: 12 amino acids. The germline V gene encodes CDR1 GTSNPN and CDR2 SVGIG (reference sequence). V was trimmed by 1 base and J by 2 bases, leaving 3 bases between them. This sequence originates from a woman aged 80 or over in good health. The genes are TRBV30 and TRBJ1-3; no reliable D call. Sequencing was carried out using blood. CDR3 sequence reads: CAWSEAGNTIYF. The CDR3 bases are TGTGCCTGGAGTGAAGCTGGAAACACCATATATTTT.